This TCR beta chain was captured by sequencing in a study of T cell repertoires in cytomegalovirus infection. Study at large: TCR beta signatures that were public indicated CMV infection and matching HLA type.

Study observations and caveats: HLA-C-restricted CMV-specific TCR beta clonotypes prevailed in the ex vivo response. Carriers of CMV plus the relevant HLA were identified by cumulative public TCR beta family frequency.

To note about this clonotype: Its antigen remains unknown.

CDR1 and CDR2 (germline): SEHNR, FQNEAQ (reference sequence). V dropped 3 bases and J dropped 1 base, with 12 bases sitting between them. This CDR3 contains 15 residues. TCRdb called the reads again in MiXCR, with one record for every CDR3 protein. The sample consists of tens of thousands of distinct CDR3 sequences, around 3.8% of them appearing once. The chain combines TRBV7-9 with TRBJ1-2; D might be TRBD1 (5 bases). The sample consisted of PBMCs. The sequence was collected from a human donor in good health (CMV status not recorded). Some clones in this sample may be carry-over from other donors' samples. The CDR3 nucleotides are TGTGCCAGCAGCTTTGGTGGCAGGGTTAACTATGGCTACACCTTC. Protein: CASSFGGRVNYGYTF.